Given below is one T cell receptor (beta chain) in context. Antigen: not known. The data stem from a study of graft-versus-host responses after intestinal transplantation. On the study more broadly: Recipients underwent multivisceral, liver-intestinal, or isolated intestinal transplants. Among the recipients, all got anti-thymocyte globulin induction and then tacrolimus and steroids for approximately 3 years. Study-wide findings and caveats: GvH clones surfaced in recipient marrow, some emerging earlier in ileum or blood.

The assay was immunoSEQ multiplex PCR, and TCRdb's table has in-frame clones only and misses some. The table has over 65,000 clones, 92% seen once. CDR3 length: 16 residues. Trimming took off 5 bases at V and 2 bases at J, with 18 bases between the two ends. Looked up from germline, CDR1 is SGHNT and CDR2 is YYREEE (reference sequence). Specimen: PBMCs, collected 98 days after intestinal transplantation. The chain carries TRBV5-4 and TRBJ2-3; tentatively, D is TRBD2 (6 bases). This clonotype was obtained from a human patient who received an intestinal transplant, so some T cells may come from the graft donor. The CDR3 here is CASSAGPGLDTDTQYF. The CDR3 DNA follows: TGTGCCAGCAGTGCCGGGCCGGGACTTGACACAGATACGCAGTATTTT.